This is a list of T cell receptor beta chains from one sample in a study of blood T cell repertoires in COVID-19. Profiled with immunoSEQ multiplex PCR; TCRdb holds only in-frame clones, not every one. The data show some 220,000 clones, 82% seen once. The specimen was peripheral blood. The receptors stem from a woman in her seventies with COVID-19, enrolled during active disease. Both conserved end residues are part of each CDR3. D genes are given only for firm matches.

D gene	V gene	J gene	CDR3 protein	CDR3 DNA
TRBD1	TRBV6-5	TRBJ1-1	CASRGQQMNTEAFF	TGTGCCAGCAGGGGACAGCAAATGAACACTGAAGCTTTCTTT
TRBD1	TRBV3-1/TRBV3-2	TRBJ2-5	CASSLTRTRTGETQYF	TGTGCCAGCAGCCTTACGCGGACCCGGACAGGAGAGACCCAGTACTTC
NA	TRBV6-2/TRBV6-3	TRBJ1-1	CASSYQGPNTEAFF	TGTGCCAGCAGTTACCAGGGTCCGAACACTGAAGCTTTCTTT
NA	TRBV25-1	TRBJ1-6	CASSGSTNSPLHF	TGTGCCAGCAGTGGCTCTACCAATTCACCCCTCCACTTT
TRBD1	TRBV28	TRBJ2-2	CASRGQGRTGELFF	TGTGCCAGCAGAGGACAGGGGAGAACCGGGGAGCTGTTTTTT
NA	TRBV29-1	TRBJ1-1	CSVAGATEAFF	TGCAGCGTCGCAGGGGCCACTGAAGCTTTCTTT
TRBD1	TRBV5-5	TRBJ1-5	CASSLAGGLNQPQHF	TGTGCCAGCAGCTTGGCAGGGGGCTTGAATCAGCCCCAGCATTTT
TRBD1	TRBV28	TRBJ1-3	CASSSIGQALSGNTIYF	TGTGCCAGCAGTTCCATCGGACAGGCCCTCTCTGGAAACACCATATATTTT
TRBD1	TRBV9	TRBJ1-5	CASSRTGSYQPQHF	TGTGCCAGCAGCAGGACAGGGTCCTATCAGCCCCAGCATTTT
NA	TRBV4-3	TRBJ1-2	CASSQDTPSGTNYGYTF	TGCGCCAGCAGCCAAGATACGCCGTCAGGCACTAACTATGGCTACACCTTC
NA	TRBV28	TRBJ2-7	CATNAMRTTYEQYF	TGTGCCACCAATGCAATGCGGACTACATACGAGCAGTACTTC
NA	TRBV6-2/TRBV6-3	TRBJ2-1	CASSSSQGFYNEQFF	TGTGCCAGCAGTTCCTCGCAGGGCTTCTACAATGAGCAGTTCTTC
TRBD1	TRBV19	TRBJ1-1	CASSVDRGRIEAFF	TGTGCCAGTAGCGTAGACAGGGGGCGTATTGAAGCTTTCTTT
NA	TRBV28	TRBJ1-1	CASIRQRNTEAFF	TGTGCCAGCATCAGACAGAGGAACACTGAAGCTTTCTTT
NA	TRBV5-1	TRBJ2-1	CASSLPGGSYNEQFF	TGCGCCAGCAGCTTGCCCGGTGGCTCCTACAATGAGCAGTTCTTC
NA	TRBV29-1	TRBJ1-2	CSVVTDDGGEGYTF	TGCAGCGTTGTAACAGACGACGGAGGAGAGGGCTACACCTTC